These T cell receptor beta chains were read from a single sample in a study of neoadjuvant anti-PD-1 for oral cavity cancer. Some clones are missing from TCRdb's copy, which holds only in-frame ones; the method was immunoSEQ multiplex PCR. The sample consists of 80,000 to 95,000 clones, 84% of them appearing once. This material consisted of PBMCs, taken before nivolumab (anti-PD-1) treatment. Source of these receptors: a person aged 35-79 years with oral cavity squamous cell carcinoma. CDR3s include the opening cysteine and the closing phenylalanine or tryptophan. D genes are given only for firm matches. Only part of the rows carry a size: once, few, many, or a class if the clone is expanded.

v_gene	j_gene	abundance	d_gene	CDR3aa	CDR3nt
TRBV29-1	TRBJ2-3	-	-	CSVDSGTGGRDTQYF	TGCAGCGTTGATAGCGGGACAGGCGGGAGAGATACGCAGTATTTT
TRBV27	TRBJ2-7	-	TRBD1	CASMRTGGFYEQYF	TGTGCCAGCATGAGGACAGGGGGCTTCTACGAGCAGTACTTC
TRBV5-4	TRBJ1-2	-	-	CASSEAGTATYGYTF	TGTGCCAGCAGTGAAGCTGGGACGGCCACATATGGCTACACCTTC
TRBV2	TRBJ1-2	-	-	CASSEVTGHYGYTF	TGTGCCAGCAGTGAAGTTACAGGGCACTATGGCTACACCTTC
TRBV2	TRBJ2-5	-	-	CASSELSGMQETQYF	TGTGCCAGCAGTGAATTGAGCGGAATGCAAGAGACCCAGTACTTC
TRBV5-4	TRBJ2-1	-	-	CASSSEQGNEQFF	TGTGCCAGCAGTTCGGAACAGGGCAATGAGCAGTTCTTC
TRBV9	TRBJ1-2	-	TRBD1	CASSVWDRGQDGYTF	TGTGCCAGCAGCGTCTGGGACAGGGGGCAGGATGGCTACACCTTC
TRBV2	TRBJ2-3	-	TRBD2	CASRPALAGGTDTQYF	TGTGCCAGCAGGCCCGCCCTAGCGGGAGGTACAGATACGCAGTATTTT
TRBV28	TRBJ2-5	-	TRBD1	CASRTGGLGETQYF	TGTGCCAGCAGGACAGGGGGATTGGGAGAGACCCAGTACTTC
TRBV4-1	TRBJ2-5	few	-	CASSQSLTGLKQETQYF	TGCGCCAGCAGCCAATCACTCACGGGACTTAAACAAGAGACCCAGTACTTC
TRBV2	TRBJ2-1	once	TRBD2	CASSESSGRVNEQFF	TGTGCCAGCAGTGAATCTAGCGGGAGGGTTAATGAGCAGTTCTTC
TRBV6-1	TRBJ2-1	-	-	CASSEMGAYSYNEQFF	TGTGCCAGCAGTGAGATGGGGGCTTATTCCTACAATGAGCAGTTCTTC
TRBV6-5	TRBJ2-7	once	-	CASSFSRGREQYF	TGTGCCAGCAGTTTCTCTAGAGGCCGCGAGCAGTACTTC
TRBV29-1	TRBJ2-5	-	TRBD1	CSVEDPARGRKTQYF	TGCAGCGTTGAAGATCCGGCCAGGGGGCGGAAGACCCAGTACTTC
TRBV4-1	TRBJ2-3	-	-	CASSLGYHSTDTQYF	TGCGCCAGCAGCCTAGGGTATCATAGCACAGATACGCAGTATTTT
TRBV5-1	TRBJ1-4	-	-	CASSFAQGNNEKLFF	TGCGCCAGCAGCTTTGCACAGGGTAATAATGAAAAACTGTTTTTT
TRBV30	TRBJ2-1	-	TRBD2	CAWSRGGSYNEQFF	TGTGCCTGGAGTAGGGGCGGGAGTTACAATGAGCAGTTCTTC